What follows are 26 T cell receptor beta chains derived from one specimen sequenced in a study of CD4 T cell repertoires in COVID-19. Sequencing was done directly on freshly isolated, uncultured memory T cells. Sequenced by immunoSEQ multiplex PCR; TCRdb stores in-frame clones only, minus some. In the table there are about 22,000 clones, around 90% of which are singletons. The material sequenced was central memory CD4+ T cells from blood, taken before the COVID-19 pandemic. The receptors here all came from a human donor who had COVID-19.

V gene TRBV6-5 combines with J gene TRBJ1-6, with D possibly matching TRBD1 (5 bases). The germline gives CDR1 MNHEY, CDR2 SVGAGI. Trimming removed 3 bases at V and 8 bases at J, with 17 bases between. This CDR3 region has 16 residues. CDR3 protein: CASSYGRTDTDSPLHF. The CDR3 region has the DNA TGTGCCAGCAGTTATGGCCGTACGGACACAGATTCACCCCTCCACTTT.

CDR3 amino acids: CASALDSFSGNTIYF. As DNA, the CDR3 is TGCGCCAGCGCGTTAGACAGTTTCTCTGGAAACACCATATATTTT. The chain is built from TRBV5-1 and TRBJ1-3; weak D call: TRBD1 (5 bases). Germline V gene lookup returns CDR1 SGHRS and CDR2 YFSETQ. There are 15 residues in the CDR3. Trimming stripped 7 bases from V and 0 bases from J, with 14 bases between. The full variable domain, completed using reference TRBV5-1 and TRBJ1-3, is KAGVTQTPRYLIKTRGQQVTLSCSPISGHRSVSWYQQTPGQGLQFLFEYFSETQRNKGNFPGRFSGRQFSNSRSEMNVSTLELGDSALYLCASALDSFSGNTIYFGEGSWLTVV.

V is TRBV27 and J is TRBJ2-2; 8 positions match TRBD1. Germline V gene data show CDR1 as MNHEY and CDR2 as SMNVEV (reference sequence). CDR3 length equals 15 residues. V trimming: 7 bases; J trimming: 5 bases; junction bases outside the gene matches: 9. The CDR3 sequence: CASTLDRVETGELFF. The CDR3, as DNA: TGTGCCAGCACCTTGGACAGGGTCGAGACCGGGGAGCTGTTTTTT.

The DNA of the CDR3 is TGCAGTGTGGGCCAGCTATACGAGCAGTACTTC. Residues: CSVGQLYEQYF. The chain has TRBV20-1 and TRBJ2-7; D ambiguous. The CDR3 has 11 amino acids. Germline V gives CDR1 DFQATT, CDR2 SNEGSKA (reference sequence). Trimming removed 7 bases at V and 4 bases at J, with 11 bases between.

The gene calls are TRBV28 and TRBJ1-1; 7 positions agree with TRBD1. Germline CDR1 and CDR2: MDHEN and SYDVKM. V lost 6 bases and J lost 0; bases outside the gene matches: 4. There are 14 residues in the CDR3. The CDR3 DNA is TGTGCCAGCAGCCTCGGGACAGTGAACACTGAAGCTTTCTTT. Its translation: CASSLGTVNTEAFF. Together with reference TRBV28 and TRBJ1-1, the CDR3 gives the full variable domain: DVKVTQSSRYLVKRTGEKVFLECVQDMDHENMFWYRQDPGLGLRLIYFSYDVKMKEKGDIPEGYSVSREKKERFSLILESASTNQTSMYLCASSLGTVNTEAFFGQGTRLTVV.

This chain uses TRBV7-7 with TRBJ2-5, with D maybe TRBD1 (5 bases). Germline V gene data show CDR1 as SSHAT and CDR2 as FNYEAQ (reference sequence). The CDR3 has 12 residues. Trimming removed 5 bases at V and 7 bases at J, with 11 bases between. CDR3 nucleotide sequence: TGTGCCAGCAGCCCCCAGGGCGGGACCCAGTACTTC. It encodes CASSPQGGTQYF.

V and J are TRBV2 and TRBJ2-7, with D perhaps matching TRBD1 (6 bases). V lost 6 bases and J 2 bases, leaving 20 bases between the germline ends. This CDR3 comprises 16 residues. Germline values: CDR1 SNHLY, CDR2 FYNNEI. The CDR3 here is CASRRTVTIQAYEQYF. CDR3 in DNA: TGTGCCAGCAGGCGGACAGTGACTATACAAGCCTACGAGCAGTACTTC.

The gene calls are TRBV10-2 and TRBJ2-7; a possible D gene is TRBD2 (6 bases). This CDR3 comprises 14 residues. Trimming removed 2 bases at V and 4 bases at J, with 12 bases between. CDR1 and CDR2 from the germline V gene are WSHSY and SAAADI. The DNA of the CDR3 is TGCGCCAGCAGTGAGGTAGGGAGGCCTTACGAGCAGTACTTC. Amino acids: CASSEVGRPYEQYF.

J is TRBJ2-7 and V is TRBV7-8; 7 bases align to TRBD1. Germline V gene data show CDR1 as SGHVS and CDR2 as FQNEAQ. Trimming removed 5 bases from V and 2 bases from J; junction bases left unmatched: 9. The length of the CDR3 is 15 residues. CDR3 nucleotide sequence: TGTGCCAGCAGCCCCCGGGACAGCCCAGCCTACGAGCAGTACTTC. Translating gives CASSPRDSPAYEQYF. Looking up the rest from reference TRBV7-8 and TRBJ2-7 gives the full variable domain: GAGVSQSPRYKVAKRGQDVALRCDPISGHVSLFWYQQALGQGPEFLTYFQNEAQLDKSGLPSDRFFAERPEGSVSTLKIQRTQQEDSAVYLCASSPRDSPAYEQYFGPGTRLTVT.

V usage is TRBV2 and J usage is TRBJ1-2, with TRBD1 matching 9 bases. Germline CDR1 reads SNHLY; CDR2 reads FYNNEI. This CDR3 has 14 amino acids. Trimming took 7 bases from V and 7 from J; bases not matched to a gene: 10. In DNA form, the CDR3 reads TGTGCCAGCACCTTAACACAGGGGGCCGGTGGCTACACCTTC. This translates into CASTLTQGAGGYTF. The variable domain in full, completed from reference TRBV2 and TRBJ1-2, reads EPEVTQTPSHQVTQMGQEVILRCVPISNHLYFYWYRQILGQKVEFLVSFYNNEISEKSEIFDDQFSVERPDGSNFTLKIRSTKLEDSAMYFCASTLTQGAGGYTFGSGTRLTVV.

This chain uses TRBV15 with TRBJ2-1; tentatively, D is TRBD2 (5 bases). Germline loops: CDR1 LNHNV, CDR2 YYDKDF (reference sequence). The germline V and J ends were trimmed by 4 bases and 9 bases, with 16 bases remaining between them. This CDR3 has 14 amino acids. In DNA, the CDR3 is TGTGCCACCAGCAAAGACTACGTCGTCGGTGAGCAGTTCTTC. As protein: CATSKDYVVGEQFF.

This rearrangement joins TRBV28 to TRBJ1-2; 7 nucleotides align to TRBD1. Per the germline V gene, CDR1 is MDHEN and CDR2 is SYDVKM. The CDR3 consists of 16 residues. Trimming cost V 3 bases and J 7 bases; bases outside gene matches: 14. The CDR3 protein is CASSFTAGGQMGGYTF. The CDR3 DNA reads as TGTGCCAGCAGTTTTACGGCAGGGGGTCAAATGGGTGGCTACACCTTC.

The V call is TRBV19, the J call TRBJ1-2; 7 nucleotides align to TRBD1. Germline V gene sequence: CDR1 LNHDA, CDR2 SQIVND (reference sequence). The V gene end was trimmed by 6 bases and the J gene end by 0 bases; junction bases not matched to a gene: 10. The CDR3 is made up of 16 amino acids. CDR3 residues: CASRAMRDRANYGYTF. The DNA for the CDR3 is TGTGCCAGTAGAGCCATGAGGGACAGAGCTAACTATGGCTACACCTTC.

V is TRBV6-6 and J is TRBJ2-1; maybe TRBD2 (7 bases). Trimming removed 2 bases at V and 15 bases at J, with 17 bases between. CDR3 length: 13 residues. Germline assignment: CDR1 MNHNY and CDR2 SVGAGI (reference sequence). CDR3 in amino acids: CASSYVRGAEAFF. The CDR3 coding sequence is TGTGCCAGCAGTTACGTCCGGGGGGCAGAAGCGTTCTTC.

This clone was observed a few times. CDR3 coding DNA: TGTGCCAGCAGTCCCTTGGACAGGGCATGGGATCAGCCCCAGCATTTT. It codes for CASSPLDRAWDQPQHF. V gene TRBV6-6 combines with J gene TRBJ1-5, with TRBD1 identical over 8 bases. V was pared by 5 bases and J by 5 bases, with 11 bases of the junction left unmatched. The CDR3 sequence is 16 residues long. Germline V CDR1 and CDR2: MNHNY, SVGAGI (reference sequence).

The rearrangement links TRBV7-9 to TRBJ1-1, with D uncertain. V was shortened by 0 bases and J by 5 bases, with 10 bases between the two germline ends. Per the germline V gene, CDR1 is SEHNR and CDR2 is FQNEAQ (reference sequence). The CDR3 extends over 14 amino acids. The CDR3 bases are TGTGCCAGCAGCTTAGCGAGGGAATGGACTGAAGCTTTCTTT. Protein sequence: CASSLAREWTEAFF. The variable domain in full, with the rest retrieved from reference TRBV7-9 and TRBJ1-1, is DTGVSQNPRHKITKRGQNVTFRCDPISEHNRLYWYRQTLGQGPEFLTYFQNEAQLEKSRLLSDRFSAERPKGSFSTLEIQRTEQGDSAMYLCASSLAREWTEAFFGQGTRLTVV.

The V gene is TRBV18, the J gene TRBJ2-2; the D is unclear. Germline assignment: CDR1 KGHSH and CDR2 LQKENI. The CDR3 has 15 amino acids. Trimming removed 2 bases from V and 1 base from J, with 8 bases in between. CDR3 region: CASSPGQMNTGELFF. Here the CDR3 DNA reads TGTGCCAGCTCACCAGGTCAGATGAACACCGGGGAGCTGTTTTTT.

The V gene is TRBV6-4, the J gene TRBJ1-2; 9 nucleotides match TRBD1. Losses at the gene ends were 6 bases for V and 7 bases for J; bases not matched to a gene: 6. The CDR3 loop spans 13 amino acids. Germline V CDR1 and CDR2: MRHNA, SNTAGT. The CDR3 protein is CASRMGQGSGYTF. Here the CDR3 DNA reads TGTGCCAGCAGGATGGGACAGGGAAGTGGCTACACCTTC.

The chain links TRBV5-1 to TRBJ1-2; D ambiguous. In germline, CDR1 is SGHRS, CDR2 YFSETQ. There are 13 residues in the CDR3. Trimming pared 1 base from V and 8 bases from J, leaving 12 bases between. The CDR3 loop reads CASSLFGEWGYTF. CDR3 nucleotide sequence: TGCGCCAGCAGCTTGTTCGGGGAATGGGGCTACACCTTC.

The genes are TRBV21-1 and TRBJ2-2; the table's D call of TRBD1 was not tested on the DNA. TRBV21-1 is annotated as a pseudogene. The CDR3 loop spans 16 amino acids. CDR3 region: CASRLEDRCNTGELFF. The CDR3 nucleotides read TGTGCCAGCAGATTGGAGGACAGGTGCAACACCGGGGAGCTGTTTTTT.

The chain links TRBV18 to TRBJ1-5, with TRBD1 as a possible D gene (5 bases). Trimming took 5 bases from V and 1 from J, leaving 12 bases between them. Germline loops: CDR1 KGHSH, CDR2 LQKENI. The CDR3 length is 15 residues. As DNA, the CDR3 is TGTGCCAGCTCAGCCCAGGGTGGAAGCAATCAGCCCCAGCATTTT. Its translation is CASSAQGGSNQPQHF.

The chain links TRBV4-1 to TRBJ1-2; perhaps TRBD1 as D (5 bases). The CDR3 has 15 residues. From germline, CDR1 is MGHRA and CDR2 YSYEKL. V was cut by 1 base and J by 8 bases, with 17 bases left in between. DNA for the CDR3: TGCGCCAGCAGCCAAGTAACCAGGGTTCTTGGCGGCTACACCTTC. Amino acid sequence: CASSQVTRVLGGYTF.

This chain connects TRBV27 to TRBJ2-1; 8 bases line up with TRBD1. J gave up 2 bases and V 9 bases, and 3 bases lay outside the gene matches. Germline V gives CDR1 MNHEY, CDR2 SMNVEV (reference sequence). CDR3 size: 13 residues. CDR3 nucleotides: TGTGCCAGTACGACAGGGGCCTACAATGAGCAGTTCTTC. Amino acid sequence: CASTTGAYNEQFF.

V gene TRBV28 combines with J gene TRBJ2-2; D perhaps matches TRBD1 (6 bases). This CDR3 has 17 amino acids. V lost 6 bases and J lost 6, with 23 bases in between. Germline loops: CDR1 MDHEN, CDR2 SYDVKM. In DNA, the CDR3 is TGTGCCAGCAGCCTAATTATTGGGGGCGGAGACGCCGGGGAGCTGTTTTTT. This encodes CASSLIIGGGDAGELFF.

The rearrangement joins TRBV2 to TRBJ1-2; D might be TRBD1 (5 bases). The V gene lost 1 base and the J gene lost 8 bases, with 14 bases spanning the gap. This CDR3 region has 14 residues. Germline CDR1 and CDR2: SNHLY and FYNNEI. CDR3 in DNA: TGTGCCAGCAGTGAAGGGCCAGGGATGGGCGGCTACACCTTC. Translated, it gives CASSEGPGMGGYTF.

The V gene is TRBV25-1, the J gene TRBJ2-5; D is possibly TRBD1 (6 bases). The V gene lost 3 bases and the J gene lost 5 bases, with 13 bases spanning the gap. The CDR3 has 14 residues. Germline values: CDR1 MGHDK, CDR2 SYGVNS. In DNA, the CDR3 is TGTGCCAGCAGTGAGCCGACAGGTGGTGAGACCCAGTACTTC. Encoded protein: CASSEPTGGETQYF. Looking up the rest from reference TRBV25-1 and TRBJ2-5 gives the full variable domain: EADIYQTPRYLVIGTGKKITLECSQTMGHDKMYWYQQDPGMELHLIHYSYGVNSTEKGDLSSESTVSRIRTEHFPLTLESARPSHTSQYLCASSEPTGGETQYFGPGTRLLVL.